Sequencing of this TCR beta chain was carried out in a study of cytomegalovirus exposure and HLA in healthy donors. Study results and limitations: About 180 TCR beta chains were listed as cytomegalovirus-associated.

Comments on this clone: The antigen remains unidentified.

Trimming cost V 6 bases and J 3 bases, with 11 bases left between them. The length of the CDR3 is 14 residues. CDR1 is MNHEY, CDR2 SVGAGI, per germline. PCR primers comprised 60 Vbeta and 13 Jbeta primers. Data came from immunoSEQ multiplex PCR; TCRdb stores just in-frame clones and leaves some out. The sample lists some 70,000 clones; about three quarters were seen once. The chain carries TRBV6-5 and TRBJ2-2; D may be TRBD1 (5 bases). The TCR was taken from a man aged 18 to 30 in good health and CMV-seronegative. Sequenced material: PBMCs. CDR3 nucleotides: TGTGCCAGCAGCCGTACAGGAGACACCGGGGAGCTGTTTTTT. Its translation is CASSRTGDTGELFF.